A single sample gave rise to the 10 T cell receptor beta chains below, sequenced in a study of cytomegalovirus exposure and HLA in healthy donors. The PCR employed 60 Vbeta primers together with 13 Jbeta primers. Assay: immunoSEQ multiplex PCR; the TCRdb copy retains only in-frame clones and omits some. The sample consists of 130,000 or so clones, more than 65% of them appearing once. Sample: PBMCs. The source is a male donor in good health and CMV-seropositive.

The chain is built from TRBV9 and TRBJ2-1; 7 bases are shared with TRBD2. V trimming: 4 bases; J trimming: 3 bases; junction bases outside the gene matches: 10. CDR3 length: 16 residues. Per germline, CDR1 SGDLS and CDR2 YYNGEE. The CDR3 coding sequence is TGTGCCAGCAGCCCAAGCGGGGTAGGGATCTACAATGAGCAGTTCTTC. Protein product: CASSPSGVGIYNEQFF.

The rearrangement joins TRBV21-1 to TRBJ2-5; TRBD2 is the table's D call, not checked against the DNA. TRBV21-1 is described as a pseudogene. The CDR3 runs to 12 residues. CDR3 loop: CASSRGKETQYF. CDR3 sequence (DNA): TGTGCCAGCAGCCGGGGAAAAGAGACCCAGTACTTC.

The V and J genes are TRBV9 and TRBJ2-1, with 7 bases that match TRBD2. The CDR3 is 18 amino acids. The V segment lost 3 bases and the J segment 0 bases; nucleotides outside the gene matches: 12. Germline loops: CDR1 SGDLS, CDR2 YYNGEE. As DNA, the CDR3 is TGTGCCAGCAGCGAGCGCCCAATCCTAGCGGCCTCCTACAATGAGCAGTTCTTC. Protein sequence: CASSERPILAASYNEQFF. Combining the CDR3 with reference TRBV9 and TRBJ2-1 gives the whole variable domain DSGVTQTPKHLITATGQRVTLRCSPRSGDLSVYWYQQSLDQGLQFLIQYYNGEERAKGNILERFSAQQFPDLHSELNLSSLELGDSALYFCASSERPILAASYNEQFFGPGTRLTVL.

The genes are TRBV21-1 and TRBJ2-3; TRBD1, the table's D call, lacks a check against the DNA. TRBV21-1 is deemed a pseudogene. This CDR3 is built from 18 residues. Written as DNA, the CDR3 is TGTGCCAGCAGCCCCTGGACAGGGCGCCAGGCTAGCACAGATACGCAGTATTTT. Residues: CASSPWTGRQASTDTQYF.

This clone occurred a few times. The chain carries TRBV28 and TRBJ2-2; 7 nucleotides match TRBD1. With 4 bases clipped from V and 1 base from J, the junction kept 6 bases outside the gene matches. CDR3 length: 16 amino acids. Germline V gives CDR1 MDHEN, CDR2 SYDVKM. CDR3 DNA: TGTGCCAGCAGTTCATCCGGGACAGAGAACACCGGGGAGCTGTTTTTT. As protein: CASSSSGTENTGELFF.

This rearrangement joins TRBV7-8 to TRBJ1-3; D is perhaps TRBD1 (6 bases). Between the trimmed V and J ends, which lost 1 base and 2 bases, there was a span of 6 bases. CDR3 size: 14 residues. Germline-derived CDR1 and CDR2 are SGHVS and FQNEAQ. CDR3 sequence: CASSLDRAGNTIYF. In DNA form, the CDR3 reads TGTGCCAGCAGCTTAGACAGGGCTGGAAACACCATATATTTT.

V usage is TRBV4-1 and J usage is TRBJ2-2, with 8 bases that match TRBD2. Trimming removed 4 bases from V and 4 bases from J; junction bases left unmatched: 5. The CDR3 runs 15 residues. Per the germline V gene, CDR1 is MGHRA and CDR2 is YSYEKL. This chain's CDR3 is CASSLGLAGTGELFF. The CDR3 nucleotides read TGCGCCAGCAGCCTTGGACTAGCCGGCACCGGGGAGCTGTTTTTT.

This clone was seen only a few times. The junction and the germline gene differ at one end; a read error may be behind it. The same CDR3 is also encoded by other DNA sequences in this sample. The chain links TRBV4-1 to TRBJ2-7; 10 bases line up with TRBD2. This CDR3 has 15 amino acids. Germline V gene sequence: CDR1 MGHRA, CDR2 YSYEKL. The CDR3 DNA is TGTGCCAGCAGCCAAGAGACTAGCGGGTCCTACGAGCAGTACTTC. The encoded protein is CASSQETSGSYEQYF.

A remark on this clone: The junction departs from germline at one end; a sequencing error may be responsible. The chain combines TRBV9 with TRBJ2-6; possibly TRBD1 for D (5 bases). This CDR3 contains 15 residues. The germline gives CDR1 SGDLS, CDR2 YYNGEE. The CDR3, as DNA: TGTGCCAGCAGCGTTCAGTCTACTGGGGCCAACGGCCTGACTTTC. Its translation: CASSVQSTGANGLTF.

The genes are TRBV19 and TRBJ1-2; no definite D call. Per the germline V gene, CDR1 is LNHDA and CDR2 is SQIVND (reference sequence). CDR3 length: 16 amino acids. Trimming left V 4 bases short and J 6 bases short, with 21 bases between. The CDR3 bases are TGTGCCAGTAGTAACCGAAAGGGAGGGTACTTGGATGGCTACACCTTC. Its protein is CASSNRKGGYLDGYTF.